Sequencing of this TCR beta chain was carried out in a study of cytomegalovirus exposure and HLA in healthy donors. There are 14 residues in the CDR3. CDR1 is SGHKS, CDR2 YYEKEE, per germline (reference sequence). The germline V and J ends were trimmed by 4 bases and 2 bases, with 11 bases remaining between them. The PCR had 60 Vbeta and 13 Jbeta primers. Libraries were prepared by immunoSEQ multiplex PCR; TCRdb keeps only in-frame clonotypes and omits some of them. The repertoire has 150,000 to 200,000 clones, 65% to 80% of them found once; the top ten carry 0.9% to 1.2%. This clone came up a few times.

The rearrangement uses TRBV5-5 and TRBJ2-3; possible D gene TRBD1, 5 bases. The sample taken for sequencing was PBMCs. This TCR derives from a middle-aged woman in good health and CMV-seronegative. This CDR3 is CASSPDTTTDTQYF. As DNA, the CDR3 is TGTGCCAGCAGCCCGGACACAACCACAGATACGCAGTATTTT.